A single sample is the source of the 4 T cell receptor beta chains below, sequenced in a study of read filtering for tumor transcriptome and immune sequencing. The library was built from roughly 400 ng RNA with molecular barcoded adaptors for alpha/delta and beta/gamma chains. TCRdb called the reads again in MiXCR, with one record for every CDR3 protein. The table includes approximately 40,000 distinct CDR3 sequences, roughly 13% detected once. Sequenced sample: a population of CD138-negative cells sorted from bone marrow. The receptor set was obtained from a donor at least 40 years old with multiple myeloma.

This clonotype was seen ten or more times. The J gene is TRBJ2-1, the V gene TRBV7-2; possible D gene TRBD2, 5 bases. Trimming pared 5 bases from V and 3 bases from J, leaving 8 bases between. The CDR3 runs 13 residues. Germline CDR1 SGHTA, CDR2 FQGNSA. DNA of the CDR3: TGTGCCAGCAGCGGAGCGGTCTACAATGAGCAGTTCTTC. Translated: CASSGAVYNEQFF. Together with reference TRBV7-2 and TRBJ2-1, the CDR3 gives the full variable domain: GAGVSQSPSNKVTEKGKDVELRCDPISGHTALYWYRQSLGQGLEFLIYFQGNSAPDKSGLPSDRFSAERTGGSVSTLTIQRTQQEDSAVYLCASSGAVYNEQFFGPGTRLTVL.

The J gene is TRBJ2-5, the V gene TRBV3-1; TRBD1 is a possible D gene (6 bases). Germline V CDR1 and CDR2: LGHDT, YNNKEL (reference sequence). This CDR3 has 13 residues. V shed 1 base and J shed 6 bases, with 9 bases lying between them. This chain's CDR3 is CASSQGGGKTQYF. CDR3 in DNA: TGTGCCAGCAGCCAAGGAGGGGGAAAGACCCAGTACTTC.

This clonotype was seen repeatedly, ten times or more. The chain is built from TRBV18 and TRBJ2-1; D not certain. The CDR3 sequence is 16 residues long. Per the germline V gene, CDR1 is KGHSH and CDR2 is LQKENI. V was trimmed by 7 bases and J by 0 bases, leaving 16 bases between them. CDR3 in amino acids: CASCPDGRVSYNEQFF. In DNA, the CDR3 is TGTGCCAGCTGTCCCGACGGAAGGGTCTCCTACAATGAGCAGTTCTTC.

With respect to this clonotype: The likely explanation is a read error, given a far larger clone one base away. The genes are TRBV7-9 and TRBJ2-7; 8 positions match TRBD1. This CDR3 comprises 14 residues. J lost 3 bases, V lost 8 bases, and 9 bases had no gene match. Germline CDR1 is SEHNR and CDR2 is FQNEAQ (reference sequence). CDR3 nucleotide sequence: TGTGCCAGCGGCTCCCTGGACAGGGTCTACGAGCAGTACTTC. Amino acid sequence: CASGSLDRVYEQYF.